This TCR beta chain appears in the sequencing data of a study of blood T cell repertoires in COVID-19. At the level of the study: Sources were T cells, B-cell-depleted T cells, or PBMCs; the material itself was cDNA or gDNA.

The ends were cut back, 3 bases at V and 4 bases at J, with 9 bases in the middle. The CDR3 is 13 amino acids. As originally analysed: Reference gene primer amplification yielded estimated nucleated cell counts. Profiling relied on immunoSEQ multiplex PCR, and the TCRdb table lists in-frame clones only, not all of them. V, J and clone size are those of that table, while D and trimming were read from the DNA. The table lists roughly 84,000 clones, over 70% of them singletons. The source of this sequence is a woman between 45 and 65 years old with acute or convalescent COVID-19. Sequencing was done on a sample of peripheral blood. This chain uses TRBV12-3 or TRBV12-4 with TRBJ1-1; D is ambiguous. CDR3 coding DNA: TGTGCCAGCAGTTTCGGTAGTGGCACTGAAGCTTTCTTT. As protein: CASSFGSGTEAFF.